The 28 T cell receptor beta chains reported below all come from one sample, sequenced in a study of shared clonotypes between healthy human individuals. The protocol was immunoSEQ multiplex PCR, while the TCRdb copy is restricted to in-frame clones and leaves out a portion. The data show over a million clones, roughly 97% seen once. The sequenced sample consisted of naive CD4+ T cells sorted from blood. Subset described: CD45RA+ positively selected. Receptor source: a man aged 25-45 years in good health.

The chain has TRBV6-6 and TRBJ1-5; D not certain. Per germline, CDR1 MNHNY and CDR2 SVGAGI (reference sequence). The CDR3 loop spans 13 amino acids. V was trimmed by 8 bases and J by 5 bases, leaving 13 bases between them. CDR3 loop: CASAPNNHQPQHF. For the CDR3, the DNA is TGTGCCAGCGCTCCGAACAACCATCAGCCCCAGCATTTT.

The CDR3 sequence is CASSQVSSNQPQHF. The DNA for the CDR3 is TGCGCCAGCAGCCAAGTCAGTAGCAATCAGCCCCAGCATTTT. The chain has TRBV4-1 and TRBJ1-5; D is unresolved. The CDR3 is 14 residues long. The V end was cut by 1 base, the J end by 0 bases, with 4 bases between. Germline assignment: CDR1 MGHRA and CDR2 YSYEKL.

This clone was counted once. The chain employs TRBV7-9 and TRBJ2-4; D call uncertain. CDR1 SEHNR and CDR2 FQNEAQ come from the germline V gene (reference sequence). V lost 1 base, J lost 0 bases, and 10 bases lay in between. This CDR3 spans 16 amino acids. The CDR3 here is CASSLVADLAKNIQYF. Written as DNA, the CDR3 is TGTGCCAGCAGCTTAGTCGCAGATTTAGCCAAAAACATTCAGTACTTC. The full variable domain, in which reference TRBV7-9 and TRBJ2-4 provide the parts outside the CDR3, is DTGVSQNPRHKITKRGQNVTFRCDPISEHNRLYWYRQTLGQGPEFLTYFQNEAQLEKSRLLSDRFSAERPKGSFSTLEIQRTEQGDSAMYLCASSLVADLAKNIQYFGAGTRLSVL.

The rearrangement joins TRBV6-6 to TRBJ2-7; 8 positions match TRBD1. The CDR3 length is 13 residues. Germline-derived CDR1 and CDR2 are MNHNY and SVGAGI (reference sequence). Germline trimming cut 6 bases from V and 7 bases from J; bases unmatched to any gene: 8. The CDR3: CASSRGQVREQYF. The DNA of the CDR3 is TGTGCCAGCAGCCGGGGACAGGTCCGAGAGCAGTACTTC.

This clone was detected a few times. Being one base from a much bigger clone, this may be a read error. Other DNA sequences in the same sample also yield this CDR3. CDR3 protein: CASSLEETQYF. DNA for the CDR3: TGTGCCAGCAGCTTGGAAGAGACCCAGTACTTC. The chain combines TRBV5-6 with TRBJ2-5; D is unresolved. This CDR3 has 11 amino acids. Germline CDR1 reads SGHDT; CDR2 reads YYEEEE. V was shortened by 0 bases and J by 3 bases, with 0 bases between the two germline ends. Drawing the rest from reference TRBV5-6 and TRBJ2-5, the complete variable domain is DAGVTQSPTHLIKTRGQQVTLRCSPKSGHDTVSWYQQALGQGPQFIFQYYEEEERQRGNFPDRFSGHQFPNYSSELNVNALLLGDSALYLCASSLEETQYFGPGTRLLVL.

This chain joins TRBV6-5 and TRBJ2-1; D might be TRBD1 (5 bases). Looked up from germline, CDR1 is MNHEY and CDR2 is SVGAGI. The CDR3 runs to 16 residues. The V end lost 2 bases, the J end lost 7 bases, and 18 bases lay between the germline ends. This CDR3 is CASSYLGVGFGNEQFF. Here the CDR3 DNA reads TGTGCCAGCAGTTACCTAGGGGTAGGGTTTGGAAATGAGCAGTTCTTC.

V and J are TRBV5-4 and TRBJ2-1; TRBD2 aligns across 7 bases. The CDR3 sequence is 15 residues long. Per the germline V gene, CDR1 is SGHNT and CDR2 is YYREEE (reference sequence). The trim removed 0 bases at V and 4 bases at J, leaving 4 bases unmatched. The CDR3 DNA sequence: TGTGCCAGCAGCTTGGGGCTAGCGGATTACAATGAGCAGTTCTTC. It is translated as CASSLGLADYNEQFF.

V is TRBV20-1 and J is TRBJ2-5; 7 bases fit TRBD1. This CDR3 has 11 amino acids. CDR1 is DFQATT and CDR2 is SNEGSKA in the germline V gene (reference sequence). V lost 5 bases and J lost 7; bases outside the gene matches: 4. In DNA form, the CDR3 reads TGCAGTGCTCGGACAGGAGGGACCCAGTACTTC. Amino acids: CSARTGGTQYF.

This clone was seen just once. The CDR3 bases are TGTGCCAGCAGTATCCGGAGGTCTGGGGGGAATGAGCAGTTCTTC. Encoded protein: CASSIRRSGGNEQFF. V and J are TRBV6-5 and TRBJ2-1, with D maybe TRBD2 (6 bases). The CDR3 covers 15 residues. V was cut by 5 bases and J by 7 bases, with 18 bases left in between. The germline V gene encodes CDR1 MNHEY and CDR2 SVGAGI.

The CDR3 loop reads CASSPPGGADTQYF. As DNA, the CDR3 is TGTGCCAGCTCACCACCAGGTGGAGCAGATACGCAGTATTTT. This chain links TRBV18 with TRBJ2-3; D call uncertain. This CDR3 comprises 14 residues. Trimming took 0 bases from V and 4 from J, leaving 8 bases between them. The germline CDR1 and CDR2 sequences are KGHSH and LQKENI.

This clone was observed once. The CDR3, as DNA: TGTGCCAGCAGTTACGCCTGGGGGGCGGACACTGAAGCTTTCTTT. It specifies CASSYAWGADTEAFF. The gene calls are TRBV6-5 and TRBJ1-1; D is perhaps TRBD1 (6 bases). The CDR3 extends over 15 amino acids. V gave up 2 bases and J gave up 3 bases, with 13 bases separating them. From germline, CDR1 is MNHEY and CDR2 SVGAGI.

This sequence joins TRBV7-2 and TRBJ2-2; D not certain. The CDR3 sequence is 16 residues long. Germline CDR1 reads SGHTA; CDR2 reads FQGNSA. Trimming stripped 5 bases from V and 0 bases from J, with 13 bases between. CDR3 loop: CASSPPSGSNTGELFF. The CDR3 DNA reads TGTGCCAGCAGCCCCCCTTCCGGTTCGAACACCGGGGAGCTGTTTTTT.

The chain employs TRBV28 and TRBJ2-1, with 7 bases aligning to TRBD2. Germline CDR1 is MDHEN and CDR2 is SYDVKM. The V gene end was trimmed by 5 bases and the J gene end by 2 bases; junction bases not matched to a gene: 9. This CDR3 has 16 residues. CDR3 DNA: TGTGCCAGCAGTCTAGGGAGCGGGGTCCCCTACAATGAGCAGTTCTTC. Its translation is CASSLGSGVPYNEQFF.

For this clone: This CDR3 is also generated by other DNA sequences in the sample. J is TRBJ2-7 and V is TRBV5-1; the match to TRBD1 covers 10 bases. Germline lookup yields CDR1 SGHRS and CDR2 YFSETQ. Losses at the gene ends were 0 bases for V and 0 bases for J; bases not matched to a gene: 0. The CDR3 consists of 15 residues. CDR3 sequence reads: CASSLGQGASYEQYF. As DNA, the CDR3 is TGCGCCAGCAGCTTGGGACAGGGGGCCTCCTACGAGCAGTACTTC.

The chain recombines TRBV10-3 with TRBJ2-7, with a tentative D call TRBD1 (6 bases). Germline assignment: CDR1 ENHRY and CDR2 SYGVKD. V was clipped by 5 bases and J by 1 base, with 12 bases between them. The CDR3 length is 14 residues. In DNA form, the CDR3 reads TGTGCCATCAGTCTACGGGACACATCCTACGAGCAGTACTTC. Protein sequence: CAISLRDTSYEQYF.

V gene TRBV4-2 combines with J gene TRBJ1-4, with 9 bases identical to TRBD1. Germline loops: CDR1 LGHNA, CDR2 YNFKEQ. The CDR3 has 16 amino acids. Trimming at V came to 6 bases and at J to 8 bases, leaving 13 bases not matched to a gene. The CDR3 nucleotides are TGTGCCAGCAGAACAGGTGGGACAGGGCGAGGAGAAAAACTGTTTTTT. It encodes CASRTGGTGRGEKLFF.

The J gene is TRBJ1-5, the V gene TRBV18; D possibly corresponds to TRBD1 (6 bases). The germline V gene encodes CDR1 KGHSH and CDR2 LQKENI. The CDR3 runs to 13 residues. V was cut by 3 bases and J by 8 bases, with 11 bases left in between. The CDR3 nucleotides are TGTGCCAGCTCACCGGACAGCCTTAAGCCCCAGCATTTT. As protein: CASSPDSLKPQHF.

The CDR3, as DNA: TGTGCCAGCAGCGGGCCGTCTAGCACAGATACGCAGTATTTT. Amino acids: CASSGPSSTDTQYF. This sequence joins TRBV9 and TRBJ2-3; D unclear. V lost 3 bases to trimming and J lost 0 bases, with 8 bases between them. The length of the CDR3 is 14 residues. In germline, CDR1 is SGDLS, CDR2 YYNGEE.

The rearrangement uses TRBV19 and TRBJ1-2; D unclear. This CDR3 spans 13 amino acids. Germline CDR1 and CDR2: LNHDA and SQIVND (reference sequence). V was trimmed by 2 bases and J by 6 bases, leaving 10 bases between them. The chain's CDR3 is CASSIWAANGYTF. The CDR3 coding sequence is TGTGCCAGTAGTATATGGGCAGCCAATGGCTACACCTTC.

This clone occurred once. DNA of the CDR3: TGTGCCAGCAGGAGGAGGGGTACGGAGATGAGGGATGGCTACACCTTC. Its protein product is CASRRRGTEMRDGYTF. The V call is TRBV2, the J call TRBJ1-2; perhaps TRBD1 as D (5 bases). Trimming shortened V by 6 bases and J by 6 bases, and 23 bases separated the two germline ends. Looked up from germline, CDR1 is SNHLY and CDR2 is FYNNEI. The CDR3 contains 16 residues.

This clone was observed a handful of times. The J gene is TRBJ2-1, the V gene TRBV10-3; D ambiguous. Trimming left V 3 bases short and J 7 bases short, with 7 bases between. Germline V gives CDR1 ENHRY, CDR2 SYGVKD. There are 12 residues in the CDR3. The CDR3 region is CAISDARNEQFF. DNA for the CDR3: TGTGCCATCAGTGATGCCAGAAATGAGCAGTTCTTC.

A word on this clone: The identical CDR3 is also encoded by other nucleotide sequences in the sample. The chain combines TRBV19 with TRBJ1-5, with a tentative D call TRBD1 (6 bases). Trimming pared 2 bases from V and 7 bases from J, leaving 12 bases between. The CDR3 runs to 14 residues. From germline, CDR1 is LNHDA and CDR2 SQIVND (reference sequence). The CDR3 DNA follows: TGTGCCAGTAGTATAAGGGGGGTAGGGCAGCCCCAGCATTTT. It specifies CASSIRGVGQPQHF. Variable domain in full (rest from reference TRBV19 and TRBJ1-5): DGGITQSPKYLFRKEGQNVTLSCEQNLNHDAMYWYRQDPGQGLRLIYYSQIVNDFQKGDIAEGYSVSREKKESFPLTVTSAQKNPTAFYLCASSIRGVGQPQHFGDGTRLSIL.

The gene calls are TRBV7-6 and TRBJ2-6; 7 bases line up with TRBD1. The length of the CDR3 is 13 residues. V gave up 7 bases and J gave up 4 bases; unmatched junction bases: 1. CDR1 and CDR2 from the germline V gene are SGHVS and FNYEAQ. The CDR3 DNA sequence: TGTGCCAGCAAGGGGGCGGGGGCCAACGTCCTGACTTTC. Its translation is CASKGAGANVLTF.

For the CDR3, the DNA is TGTGCCAGCAGCTTGACCCTAGGGATCTACGAGCAGTACTTC. This translates into CASSLTLGIYEQYF. The chain links TRBV7-9 to TRBJ2-7; D call uncertain. The germline V gene encodes CDR1 SEHNR and CDR2 FQNEAQ (reference sequence). Trimming removed 3 bases at V and 3 bases at J, with 12 bases between. CDR3 length: 14 amino acids.

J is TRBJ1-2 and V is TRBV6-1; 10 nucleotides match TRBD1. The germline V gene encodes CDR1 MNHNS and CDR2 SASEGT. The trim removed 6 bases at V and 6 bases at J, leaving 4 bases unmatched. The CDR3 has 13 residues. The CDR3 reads CASSATGGHGYTF. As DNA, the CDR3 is TGTGCCAGCAGCGCGACAGGGGGCCATGGCTACACCTTC.

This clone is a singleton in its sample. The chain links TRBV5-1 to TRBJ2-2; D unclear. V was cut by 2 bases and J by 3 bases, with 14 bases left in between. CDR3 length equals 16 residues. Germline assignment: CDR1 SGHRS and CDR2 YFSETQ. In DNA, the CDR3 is TGCGCCAGCAGCTTACGCAAGCCCCGGGACACCGGGGAGCTGTTTTTT. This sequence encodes CASSLRKPRDTGELFF.

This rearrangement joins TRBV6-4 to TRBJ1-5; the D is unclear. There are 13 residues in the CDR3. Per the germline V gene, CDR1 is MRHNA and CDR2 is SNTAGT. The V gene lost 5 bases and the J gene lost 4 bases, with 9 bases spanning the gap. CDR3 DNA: TGTGCCAGCAGTACGCAACAGAATCAGCCCCAGCATTTT. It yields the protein CASSTQQNQPQHF.

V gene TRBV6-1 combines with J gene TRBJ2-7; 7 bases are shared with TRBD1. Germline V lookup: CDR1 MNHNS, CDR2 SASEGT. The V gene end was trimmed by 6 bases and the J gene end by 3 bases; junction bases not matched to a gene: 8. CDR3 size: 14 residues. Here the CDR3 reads CASRLDRSLYEQYF. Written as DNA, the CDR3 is TGTGCCAGCAGACTGGACAGGTCGCTCTACGAGCAGTACTTC.